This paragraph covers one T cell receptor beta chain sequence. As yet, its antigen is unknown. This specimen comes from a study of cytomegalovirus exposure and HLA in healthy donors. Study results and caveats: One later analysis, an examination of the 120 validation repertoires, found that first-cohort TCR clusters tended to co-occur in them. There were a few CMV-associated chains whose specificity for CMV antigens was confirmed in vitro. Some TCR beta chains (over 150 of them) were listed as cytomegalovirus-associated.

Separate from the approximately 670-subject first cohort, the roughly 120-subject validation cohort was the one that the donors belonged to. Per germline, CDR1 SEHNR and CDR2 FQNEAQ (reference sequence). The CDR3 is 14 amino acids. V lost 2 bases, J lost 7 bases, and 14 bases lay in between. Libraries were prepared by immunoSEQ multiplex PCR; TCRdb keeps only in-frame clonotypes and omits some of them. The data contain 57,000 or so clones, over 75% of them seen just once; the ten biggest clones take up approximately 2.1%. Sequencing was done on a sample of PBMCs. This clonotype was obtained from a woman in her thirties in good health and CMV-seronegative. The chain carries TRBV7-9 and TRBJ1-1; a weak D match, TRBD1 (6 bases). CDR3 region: CASSLLSRGIEAFF. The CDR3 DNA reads TGTGCCAGCAGCTTATTATCCAGGGGTATTGAAGCTTTCTTT.